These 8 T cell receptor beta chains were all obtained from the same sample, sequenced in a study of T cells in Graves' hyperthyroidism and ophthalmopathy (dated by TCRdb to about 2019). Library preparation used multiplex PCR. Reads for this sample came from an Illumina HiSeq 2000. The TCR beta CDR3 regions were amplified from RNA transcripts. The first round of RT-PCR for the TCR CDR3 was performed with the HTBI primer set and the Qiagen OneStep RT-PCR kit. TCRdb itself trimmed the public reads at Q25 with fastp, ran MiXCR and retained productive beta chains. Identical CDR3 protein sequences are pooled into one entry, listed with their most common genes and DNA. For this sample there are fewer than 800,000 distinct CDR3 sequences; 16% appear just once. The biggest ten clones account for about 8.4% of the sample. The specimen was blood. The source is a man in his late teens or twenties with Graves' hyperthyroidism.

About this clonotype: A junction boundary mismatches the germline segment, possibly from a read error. The CDR3 sequence is CDSRATGTETQYF. CDR3 DNA: TGTGACAGTAGGGCGACAGGGACAGAGACCCAGTACTTC. This chain uses TRBV19 with TRBJ2-5; TRBD1 aligns across 7 bases. Germline V gene data show CDR1 as LNHDA and CDR2 as SQIVND (reference sequence). The CDR3 is made up of 13 amino acids.

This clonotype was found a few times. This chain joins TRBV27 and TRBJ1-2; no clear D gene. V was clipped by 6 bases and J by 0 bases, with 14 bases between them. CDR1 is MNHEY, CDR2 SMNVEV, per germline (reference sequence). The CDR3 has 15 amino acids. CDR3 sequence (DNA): TGTGCCAGCAGAGGACGCCAATCCACTAACTATGGCTACACCTTC. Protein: CASRGRQSTNYGYTF.

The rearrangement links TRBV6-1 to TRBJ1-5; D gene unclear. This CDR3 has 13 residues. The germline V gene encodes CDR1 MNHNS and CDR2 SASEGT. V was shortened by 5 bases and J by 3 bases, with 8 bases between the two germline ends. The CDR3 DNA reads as TGTGCCAGCAGTTCGAACATCAATCAGCCCCAGCATTTT. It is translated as CASSSNINQPQHF.

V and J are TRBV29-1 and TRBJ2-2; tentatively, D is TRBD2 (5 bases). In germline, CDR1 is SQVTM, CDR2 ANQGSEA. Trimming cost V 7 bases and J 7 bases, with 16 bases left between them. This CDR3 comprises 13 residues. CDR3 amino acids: CSARTSEGGELFF. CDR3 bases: TGCAGCGCTCGGACTTCCGAGGGCGGGGAGCTGTTTTTT.

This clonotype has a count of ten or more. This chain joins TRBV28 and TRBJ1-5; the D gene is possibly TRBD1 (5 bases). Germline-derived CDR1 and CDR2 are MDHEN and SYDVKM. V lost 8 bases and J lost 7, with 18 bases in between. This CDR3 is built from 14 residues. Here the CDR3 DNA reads TGTGCCAGCCTCCTCGGGCAGGGCGGACAGCCCCAGCATTTT. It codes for CASLLGQGGQPQHF. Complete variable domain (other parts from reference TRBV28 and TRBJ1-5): DVKVTQSSRYLVKRTGEKVFLECVQDMDHENMFWYRQDPGLGLRLIYFSYDVKMKEKGDIPEGYSVSREKKERFSLILESASTNQTSMYLCASLLGQGGQPQHFGDGTRLSIL.

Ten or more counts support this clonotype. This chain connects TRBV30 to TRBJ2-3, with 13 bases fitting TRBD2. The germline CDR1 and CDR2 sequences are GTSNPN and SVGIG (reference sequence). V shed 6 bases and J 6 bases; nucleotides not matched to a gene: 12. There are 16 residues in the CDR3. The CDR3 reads CACGTSGAPGADTQYF. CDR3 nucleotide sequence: TGTGCCTGTGGGACTAGCGGGGCTCCGGGGGCGGATACGCAGTATTTT.

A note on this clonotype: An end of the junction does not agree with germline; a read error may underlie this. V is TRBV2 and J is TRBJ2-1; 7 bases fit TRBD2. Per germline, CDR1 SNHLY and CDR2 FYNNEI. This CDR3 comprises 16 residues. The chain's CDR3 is CASRPTSAPLQNEQFF. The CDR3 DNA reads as TGCGCCAGCAGGCCAACTAGCGCTCCCCTCCAAAATGAGCAGTTCTTC.

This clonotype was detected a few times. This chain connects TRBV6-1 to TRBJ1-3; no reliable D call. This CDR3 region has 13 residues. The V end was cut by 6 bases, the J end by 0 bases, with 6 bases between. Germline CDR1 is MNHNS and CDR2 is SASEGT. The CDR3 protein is CASSTISGNTIYF. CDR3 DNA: TGTGCCAGCAGCACGATCTCTGGAAACACCATATATTTT.